The 10 T cell receptor beta chains listed next were all sequenced from one sample in a study of T cells after yellow fever vaccination. TCRdb ran MiXCR on the 5' RACE reads and lists one entry per CDR3 protein. The sample contains about 330,000 distinct CDR3 sequences, 6.5% to 8.5% of which appear only once. Sequences were derived from PBMCs, sampled 35 to 50 days after the first yellow fever vaccination. Every receptor here comes from a man in his late teens or twenties who received the YFV17D yellow fever vaccine.

This clonotype was detected ten times or more. The chain couples TRBV7-2 to TRBJ2-5; 7 bases are shared with TRBD2. The trim removed 4 bases at V and 1 base at J, leaving 0 bases unmatched. Germline V gives CDR1 SGHTA, CDR2 FQGNSA. The CDR3 spans 13 residues. The CDR3 loop reads CASSWTSQETQYF. CDR3 coding DNA: TGTGCCAGCAGCTGGACTAGCCAAGAGACCCAGTACTTC.

This clonotype was observed at least ten times. The chain has TRBV5-1 and TRBJ1-5, with D tentatively TRBD1 (5 bases). V lost 6 bases and J lost 3, with 16 bases in between. This CDR3 is 15 amino acids long. Germline-derived CDR1 and CDR2 are SGHRS and YFSETQ. The CDR3 DNA reads as TGCGCCAGCACCCCGCGGCCGGGGGTCAATCAGCCCCAGCATTTT. This translates into CASTPRPGVNQPQHF.

This clonotype was counted only a few times. The chain uses TRBV5-1 and TRBJ2-5; D gene ambiguous. V dropped 2 bases and J dropped 1 base, with 6 bases sitting between them. CDR1 is SGHRS and CDR2 is YFSETQ in the germline V gene. The CDR3 is 13 amino acids. The CDR3 spells CASSFGSQETQYF. The CDR3 nucleotides are TGCGCCAGCAGCTTCGGTTCCCAAGAGACCCAGTACTTC.

This clonotype appeared a few times. V and J are TRBV6-1 and TRBJ1-3, with D possibly being TRBD1 (5 bases). Germline lookup yields CDR1 MNHNS and CDR2 SASEGT. CDR3 length: 15 amino acids. Trimming shortened V by 8 bases and J by 0 bases, and 14 bases separated the two germline ends. The DNA of the CDR3 is TGTGCCAGCCGGACGGCGGGGCTCTCTGGAAACACCATATATTTT. This sequence encodes CASRTAGLSGNTIYF.

In this sample, this clonotype turned up a few times. The CDR3 bases are TGTGCCAGCAGTCGTGGGAGGAATCAGCCCCAGCATTTT. Protein sequence: CASSRGRNQPQHF. V is TRBV6-2 or TRBV6-3 and J is TRBJ1-5; no reliable D call. Trimming pared 5 bases from V and 4 bases from J, leaving 9 bases between. The CDR3 contains 13 residues. Germline V gene lookup returns CDR1 MNHEY and CDR2 SVGEGT.

This clonotype was found many times. This chain connects TRBV24-1 to TRBJ2-1; D unclear. Germline values: CDR1 KGHDR, CDR2 SFDVKD. CDR3 length: 11 amino acids. V dropped 2 bases and J dropped 8 bases, with 3 bases sitting between them. The CDR3 loop is CATSDSDEQFF. Here the CDR3 DNA reads TGTGCCACCAGTGATTCGGATGAGCAGTTCTTC.

At least ten counts were recorded for this clonotype. The rearrangement uses TRBV5-4 and TRBJ2-1, with D unresolved. The CDR3 spans 14 residues. Deletions cut 6 bases from V and 5 bases from J, with 15 bases between. The germline CDR1 and CDR2 sequences are SGHNT and YYREEE (reference sequence). The CDR3 DNA follows: TGTGCCAGCACCCGTGGGCAGGATAACAATGAGCAGTTCTTC. Translation: CASTRGQDNNEQFF.

The CDR3 sequence is CATSGEFQETQYF. The CDR3 nucleotides read TGTGCCACCAGTGGGGAATTCCAAGAGACCCAGTACTTC. This rearrangement joins TRBV24-1 to TRBJ2-5; D gene uncertain. With 5 bases removed from V and 1 base from J, the gap between germline ends came to 7 bases. The CDR3 contains 13 residues. The germline V gene encodes CDR1 KGHDR and CDR2 SFDVKD.

The chain links TRBV7-9 to TRBJ1-6; D perhaps matches TRBD1 (5 bases). Germline V gene data show CDR1 as SEHNR and CDR2 as FQNEAQ (reference sequence). The CDR3 loop spans 15 amino acids. Trimming cost V 4 bases and J 9 bases, with 16 bases left between them. This CDR3 reads CASSYPTGGSSPLHF. For the CDR3, the DNA is TGTGCCAGCAGCTACCCTACAGGTGGGAGTTCACCCCTCCACTTT.

This clonotype was seen only a few times. The genes are TRBV11-2 and TRBJ2-7, with D tentatively TRBD1 (5 bases). Trimming cost V 3 bases and J 0 bases, with 6 bases left between them. This CDR3 spans 13 amino acids. Germline CDR1 is SGHAT and CDR2 is FQNNGV. CDR3 sequence reads: CASSFGHSYEQYF. The CDR3, as DNA: TGTGCCAGCAGCTTCGGACACTCCTACGAGCAGTACTTC.